This is a list of T cell receptor beta chains from one sample in a study of shared clonotypes between healthy human individuals. Measured with immunoSEQ multiplex PCR; TCRdb has only the in-frame clones, and not every one. The data contain roughly 200,000 clones, 65% to 70% of them singletons. The sample consisted of memory CD4+ T cells sorted from blood. The source is a man between 25 and 39 years old in good health. Each CDR3 is given with its conserved first and last residue. Each record gives: J gene, V gene, D gene, clone size, CDR3 DNA, CDR3 protein. D genes are given only for firm matches. Expanded clones are given a class, and other clones once, few, many or no size at all.

J gene: TRBJ1-2; V gene: TRBV28; D gene: -; clone size: -; CDR3 DNA: TGTGCCAGCAGCCTCTACAGGAGTATGGACTATGGCTACACCTTC; CDR3 protein: CASSLYRSMDYGYTF
J gene: TRBJ1-1; V gene: TRBV13; D gene: -; clone size: -; CDR3 DNA: TGTGCCAGCAGCTTCTTCTTCGTACAGTCGGACACTGAAGCTTTCTTT; CDR3 protein: CASSFFFVQSDTEAFF
J gene: TRBJ2-2; V gene: TRBV7-2; D gene: -; clone size: once; CDR3 DNA: TGTGCCAGCAGCCTGAAGGGCAGATACACCGGGGAGCTGTTTTTT; CDR3 protein: CASSLKGRYTGELFF
J gene: TRBJ2-7; V gene: TRBV6-1; D gene: -; clone size: -; CDR3 DNA: TGTGCCAGCAGGTCACCGAGCTCCTACGAGCAGTACTTC; CDR3 protein: CASRSPSSYEQYF
J gene: TRBJ2-2; V gene: TRBV5-1; D gene: TRBD1; clone size: -; CDR3 DNA: TGCGCCAGCAGCTTGACAACAGGGGCCGGGGAGCTGTTTTTT; CDR3 protein: CASSLTTGAGELFF
J gene: TRBJ2-1; V gene: TRBV9; D gene: -; clone size: -; CDR3 DNA: TGTGCCAGCAGCGTAGGAGGGAGGAGCGATGAGCAGTTCTTC; CDR3 protein: CASSVGGRSDEQFF
J gene: TRBJ2-1; V gene: TRBV11-3; D gene: TRBD2; clone size: once; CDR3 DNA: TGTGCCAGCAGCCCACGTATGCGGGAGGGTGAGCAGTTCTTC; CDR3 protein: CASSPRMREGEQFF
J gene: TRBJ2-3; V gene: TRBV10-3; D gene: -; clone size: few; CDR3 DNA: TGTGCCATCAGTGAGTCCGGCGGCACAGATACGCAGTATTTT; CDR3 protein: CAISESGGTDTQYF
J gene: TRBJ2-5; V gene: TRBV2; D gene: -; clone size: once; CDR3 DNA: TGTGCCAGCAGTGTAGGGCTAGCGACTCAAGAGACCCAGTACTTC; CDR3 protein: CASSVGLATQETQYF
J gene: TRBJ2-7; V gene: TRBV5-8; D gene: -; clone size: few; CDR3 DNA: TGTGCCAGCAGGCGCACAGGGACCTACGAGCAGTACTTC; CDR3 protein: CASRRTGTYEQYF
J gene: TRBJ2-1; V gene: TRBV19; D gene: -; clone size: once; CDR3 DNA: TGTGCCAGTAGTCCCTGGGGCGCGAGCTTCTACAATGAGCAGTTCTTC; CDR3 protein: CASSPWGASFYNEQFF
J gene: TRBJ1-1; V gene: TRBV5-1; D gene: -; clone size: few; CDR3 DNA: TGCGCCAGCAGCTTGGAGAAAAGTGAAGCTTTCTTT; CDR3 protein: CASSLEKSEAFF
J gene: TRBJ1-5; V gene: TRBV4-1; D gene: -; clone size: -; CDR3 DNA: TGCGCCAGCAGCCAGCTACTGACGGATAGCAATCAGCCCCAGCATTTT; CDR3 protein: CASSQLLTDSNQPQHF
J gene: TRBJ2-5; V gene: TRBV10-2; D gene: -; clone size: -; CDR3 DNA: TGCGCCAGCAGTGCCCCAGGATTTCAAGAGACCCAGTACTTC; CDR3 protein: CASSAPGFQETQYF
J gene: TRBJ2-3; V gene: TRBV6-1; D gene: -; clone size: -; CDR3 DNA: TGTGCCAGCAGTGTAAAAGGCGGTACGCAGTATTTT; CDR3 protein: CASSVKGGTQYF
J gene: TRBJ2-1; V gene: TRBV9; D gene: TRBD2; clone size: once; CDR3 DNA: TGTGCCAGCAGCGTAGCCATCACACTAGCGGGCGCCTACAATGAGCAGTTCTTC; CDR3 protein: CASSVAITLAGAYNEQFF
J gene: TRBJ2-1; V gene: TRBV5-6; D gene: -; clone size: -; CDR3 DNA: TGTGCCAGCAGCTTGAGGGGGAGGGCCTGGAATGAGCAGTTCTTC; CDR3 protein: CASSLRGRAWNEQFF
J gene: TRBJ1-2; V gene: TRBV7-6; D gene: -; clone size: many; CDR3 DNA: TGTGCCAGCAGCTTAGAGGTCGGAACTAACTATGGCTACACCTTC; CDR3 protein: CASSLEVGTNYGYTF
J gene: TRBJ1-5; V gene: TRBV5-4; D gene: -; clone size: -; CDR3 DNA: TGTGCCAGCAGCCTGAAAGGGAGCAATCAGCCCCAGCATTTT; CDR3 protein: CASSLKGSNQPQHF
J gene: TRBJ2-7; V gene: TRBV10-1; D gene: -; clone size: once; CDR3 DNA: TGCGCCAGCAGTGAGGGGACCAGGGACGAGCAGTACTTC; CDR3 protein: CASSEGTRDEQYF
J gene: TRBJ2-7; V gene: TRBV5-4; D gene: -; clone size: -; CDR3 DNA: TGTGCCAGCAGCGGAAGGGCTTACGAGCAGTACTTC; CDR3 protein: CASSGRAYEQYF
J gene: TRBJ2-5; V gene: TRBV6-4; D gene: TRBD2; clone size: -; CDR3 DNA: TGTGCCCGACCAGCGGGGTGCCAAGAGACCCAGTACTTC; CDR3 protein: CARPAGCQETQYF
J gene: TRBJ2-3; V gene: TRBV7-9; D gene: -; clone size: -; CDR3 DNA: TGTGCCTTTAGCACAGATACGCAGTATTTT; CDR3 protein: CAFSTDTQYF
J gene: TRBJ1-2; V gene: TRBV5-1; D gene: -; clone size: few; CDR3 DNA: TGCGCCAGCAGCTTGGAGCCAGGCTATGGCTACACCTTC; CDR3 protein: CASSLEPGYGYTF
J gene: TRBJ2-3; V gene: TRBV18; D gene: -; clone size: -; CDR3 DNA: TGTGCCAGCTCAGCGGAGCGCACAGATACGCAGTATTTT; CDR3 protein: CASSAERTDTQYF
J gene: TRBJ2-7; V gene: TRBV5-4; D gene: TRBD1; clone size: -; CDR3 DNA: TGTGCCAGCAGCTTACGACAGGGGACCTACGAGCAGTACTTC; CDR3 protein: CASSLRQGTYEQYF
J gene: TRBJ2-7; V gene: TRBV7-8; D gene: -; clone size: -; CDR3 DNA: TGTGCCAGCAGCACGGGACTTTACGAGCAGTACTTC; CDR3 protein: CASSTGLYEQYF
J gene: TRBJ1-2; V gene: TRBV5-1; D gene: TRBD1; clone size: once; CDR3 DNA: TGCGCCAGCAGCCCGGGACAGTACTATGGCTACACCTTC; CDR3 protein: CASSPGQYYGYTF
J gene: TRBJ1-5; V gene: TRBV16; D gene: -; clone size: -; CDR3 DNA: TGTGCCAGCAGCCAATCATCGGGGGTAAGGCAGCCCCAGCATTTT; CDR3 protein: CASSQSSGVRQPQHF
J gene: TRBJ2-1; V gene: TRBV11-3; D gene: TRBD2; clone size: few; CDR3 DNA: TGTGCCAGCAGCCTCATAGCGGGAACTGGAAATGAGCAGTTCTTC; CDR3 protein: CASSLIAGTGNEQFF
J gene: TRBJ2-7; V gene: TRBV18; D gene: -; clone size: -; CDR3 DNA: TGTGCCAGCTCACCGGGTCGGCGGCAGGGGATAAACGAGCAGTACTTC; CDR3 protein: CASSPGRRQGINEQYF
J gene: TRBJ2-3; V gene: TRBV18; D gene: -; clone size: -; CDR3 DNA: TGTGCGGTGAAACCTAGCACAGATACGCAGTATTTT; CDR3 protein: CAVKPSTDTQYF
J gene: TRBJ2-2; V gene: TRBV4-2; D gene: TRBD2; clone size: -; CDR3 DNA: TGTGCCAGCAGCCAACCCAAAGGACTAGCGGGAAAGACCGGGGAGCTGTTTTTT; CDR3 protein: CASSQPKGLAGKTGELFF
J gene: TRBJ1-5; V gene: TRBV6-1; D gene: -; clone size: -; CDR3 DNA: TGTGCCAGCAGTGAACAGGGAAGTCAGCCCCAGCATTTT; CDR3 protein: CASSEQGSQPQHF
J gene: TRBJ1-4; V gene: TRBV27; D gene: -; clone size: -; CDR3 DNA: TGTGCCAGCAGGCCCCAGATGGGAGGAATTGAAAAACTGTTTTTT; CDR3 protein: CASRPQMGGIEKLFF
J gene: TRBJ2-2; V gene: TRBV2; D gene: -; clone size: -; CDR3 DNA: TGTGCCAGCACCAGGAGGGGGGCGCTGACCGGGGAGCTGTTTTTT; CDR3 protein: CASTRRGALTGELFF
J gene: TRBJ1-4; V gene: TRBV7-9; D gene: -; clone size: -; CDR3 DNA: TGTGCCAGCAGCCGAGACCTCCGACAGGACTTTAATGAAAAACTGTTTTTT; CDR3 protein: CASSRDLRQDFNEKLFF
J gene: TRBJ1-5; V gene: TRBV19; D gene: -; clone size: few; CDR3 DNA: TGTGCCAGTAGTATACAGGGTTCCCATCAGCCCCAGCATTTT; CDR3 protein: CASSIQGSHQPQHF
J gene: TRBJ2-7; V gene: TRBV5-1; D gene: TRBD2; clone size: -; CDR3 DNA: TGCGCCAGCAGCTTGGACAGCGGGGCCTACGAGCAGTACTTC; CDR3 protein: CASSLDSGAYEQYF
J gene: TRBJ2-7; V gene: TRBV28; D gene: -; clone size: -; CDR3 DNA: TGTGCCAGCAGCCGACTCTACGAGCAGTACTTC; CDR3 protein: CASSRLYEQYF
J gene: TRBJ1-2; V gene: TRBV6-5; D gene: TRBD1; clone size: -; CDR3 DNA: TGTGCCAGCAGTACGAGGACAGGGGGCGCGATGGGCTACACCTTC; CDR3 protein: CASSTRTGGAMGYTF
J gene: TRBJ2-5; V gene: TRBV5-1; D gene: -; clone size: -; CDR3 DNA: TGCGCCAGCAGCCTCCTGCAGGGCTGGGAGACCCAGTACTTC; CDR3 protein: CASSLLQGWETQYF
J gene: TRBJ1-1; V gene: TRBV9; D gene: TRBD1; clone size: -; CDR3 DNA: TGTGCCAGCAGCTATATATTAGGGGGCTTGACTGAAGCTTTCTTT; CDR3 protein: CASSYILGGLTEAFF
J gene: TRBJ2-6; V gene: TRBV5-3; D gene: TRBD1; clone size: -; CDR3 DNA: TGTGCCAGCACTTCGAGGGGGCTCGGGGCCAACGTCCTGACTTTC; CDR3 protein: CASTSRGLGANVLTF
J gene: TRBJ2-5; V gene: TRBV5-6; D gene: -; clone size: -; CDR3 DNA: TGTGCCAGCAGCTTGGATAGAGACGCACAAGAGACCCAGTACTTC; CDR3 protein: CASSLDRDAQETQYF
J gene: TRBJ2-7; V gene: TRBV5-1; D gene: -; clone size: -; CDR3 DNA: TGCGCCAGCAGCTTGGCCAGTATTCAAGGGGAGCAGTACTTC; CDR3 protein: CASSLASIQGEQYF